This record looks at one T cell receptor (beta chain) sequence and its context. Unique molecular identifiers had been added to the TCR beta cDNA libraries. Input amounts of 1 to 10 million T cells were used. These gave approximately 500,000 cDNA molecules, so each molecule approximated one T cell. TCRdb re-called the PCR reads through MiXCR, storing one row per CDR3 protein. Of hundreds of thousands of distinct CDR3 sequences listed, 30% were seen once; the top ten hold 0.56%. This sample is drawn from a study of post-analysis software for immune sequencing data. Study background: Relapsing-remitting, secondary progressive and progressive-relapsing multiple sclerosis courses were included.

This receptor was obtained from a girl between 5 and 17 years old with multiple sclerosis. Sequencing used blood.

The CDR3 sequence: CSAQEVSRGVEQYF. CDR3 DNA sequence: TGCAGTGCCCAAGAAGTCTCCAGGGGAGTCGAGCAGTACTTC. The rearrangement uses TRBV20-1 and TRBJ2-4; D might be TRBD1 (6 bases). The J call may be faulty, since TRBJ2-7 better matches the DNA end. Per germline, CDR1 DFQATT and CDR2 SNEGSKA (reference sequence). The CDR3 contains 14 residues.